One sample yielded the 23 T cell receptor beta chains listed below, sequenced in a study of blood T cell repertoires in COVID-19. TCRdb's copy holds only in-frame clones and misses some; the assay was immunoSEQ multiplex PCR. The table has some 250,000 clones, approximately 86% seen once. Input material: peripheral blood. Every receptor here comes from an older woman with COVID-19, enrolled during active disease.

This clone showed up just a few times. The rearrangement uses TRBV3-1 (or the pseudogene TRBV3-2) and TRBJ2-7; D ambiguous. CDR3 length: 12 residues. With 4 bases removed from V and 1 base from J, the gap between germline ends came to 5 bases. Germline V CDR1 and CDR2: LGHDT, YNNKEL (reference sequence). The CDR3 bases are TGTGCCAGCAGCCTCAGGTCCTACGAGCAGTACTTC. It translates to CASSLRSYEQYF.

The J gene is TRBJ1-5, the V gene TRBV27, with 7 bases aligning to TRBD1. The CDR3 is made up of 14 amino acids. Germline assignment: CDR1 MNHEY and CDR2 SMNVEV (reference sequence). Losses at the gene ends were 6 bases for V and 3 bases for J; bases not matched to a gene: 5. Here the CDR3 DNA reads TGTGCCAGCAGGGGGACAGCCTACAATCAGCCCCAGCATTTT. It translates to CASRGTAYNQPQHF.

The CDR3 loop is CASSMQQILTGELFF. As DNA, the CDR3 is TGTGCCAGTAGTATGCAACAGATACTTACCGGGGAGCTGTTTTTT. This rearrangement joins TRBV19 to TRBJ2-2; D is undetermined. This CDR3 has 15 residues. Per germline, CDR1 LNHDA and CDR2 SQIVND (reference sequence). Trimming removed 3 bases from V and 5 bases from J, with 13 bases in between.

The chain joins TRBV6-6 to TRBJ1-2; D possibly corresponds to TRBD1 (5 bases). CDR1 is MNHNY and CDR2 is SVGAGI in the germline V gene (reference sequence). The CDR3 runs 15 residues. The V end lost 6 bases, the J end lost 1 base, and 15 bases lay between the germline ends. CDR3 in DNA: TGTGCCAGCAGCCTACTCTTCCAGGGTAACTATGGCTACACCTTC. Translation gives CASSLLFQGNYGYTF.

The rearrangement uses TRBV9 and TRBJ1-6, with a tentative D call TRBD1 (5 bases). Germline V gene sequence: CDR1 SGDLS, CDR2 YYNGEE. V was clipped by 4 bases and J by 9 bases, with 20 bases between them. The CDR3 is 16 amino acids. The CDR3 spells CASSLAGPPSGSPLHF. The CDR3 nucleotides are TGTGCCAGCAGCCTGGCGGGACCGCCATCTGGTTCACCCCTCCACTTT.

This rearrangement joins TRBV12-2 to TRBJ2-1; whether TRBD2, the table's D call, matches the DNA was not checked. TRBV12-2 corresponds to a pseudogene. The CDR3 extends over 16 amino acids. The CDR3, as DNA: TGTGCAAGTCGCTTGCTTAGCGGGAGGGGATACAATGAGCAGTTCTTC. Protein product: CASRLLSGRGYNEQFF.

CDR3 sequence: CASSPRGGNQPQHF. CDR3 bases: TGTGCCAGTAGTCCGCGGGGGGGCAATCAGCCCCAGCATTTT. This chain uses TRBV19 with TRBJ1-5; D is perhaps TRBD1 (5 bases). CDR3 length: 14 residues. Trimming took off 5 bases at V and 2 bases at J, with 10 bases between the two ends. CDR1 is LNHDA, CDR2 SQIVND, per germline (reference sequence). Based on the CDR3 plus reference TRBV19 and TRBJ1-5, the full variable domain is DGGITQSPKYLFRKEGQNVTLSCEQNLNHDAMYWYRQDPGQGLRLIYYSQIVNDFQKGDIAEGYSVSREKKESFPLTVTSAQKNPTAFYLCASSPRGGNQPQHFGDGTRLSIL.

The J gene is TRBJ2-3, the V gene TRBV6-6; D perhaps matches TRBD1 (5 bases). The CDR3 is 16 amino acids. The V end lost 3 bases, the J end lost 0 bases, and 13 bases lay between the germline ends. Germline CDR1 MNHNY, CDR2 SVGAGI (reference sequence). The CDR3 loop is CASSYGHRTSTDTQYF. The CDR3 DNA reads TGTGCCAGCAGTTATGGACACCGTACTAGCACAGATACGCAGTATTTT.

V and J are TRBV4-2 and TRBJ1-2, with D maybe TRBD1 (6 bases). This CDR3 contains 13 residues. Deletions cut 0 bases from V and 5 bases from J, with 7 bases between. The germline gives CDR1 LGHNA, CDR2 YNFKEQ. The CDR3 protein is CASSQDRGYGYTF. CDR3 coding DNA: TGTGCCAGCAGCCAAGACAGGGGTTATGGCTACACCTTC.

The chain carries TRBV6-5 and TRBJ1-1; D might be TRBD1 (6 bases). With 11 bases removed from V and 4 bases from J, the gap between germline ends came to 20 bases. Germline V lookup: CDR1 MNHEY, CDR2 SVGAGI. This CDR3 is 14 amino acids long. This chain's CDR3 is CAAASFGGATEAFF. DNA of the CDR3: TGTGCCGCCGCCAGCTTCGGGGGGGCCACTGAAGCTTTCTTT.

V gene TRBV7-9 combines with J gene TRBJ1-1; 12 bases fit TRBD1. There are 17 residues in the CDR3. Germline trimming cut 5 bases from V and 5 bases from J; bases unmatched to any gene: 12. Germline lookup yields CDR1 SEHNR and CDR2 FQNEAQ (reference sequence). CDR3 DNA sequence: TGTGCCAGCAGCGCCTACCGGGACAGGGGGCTCGGGACTGAAGCTTTCTTT. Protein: CASSAYRDRGLGTEAFF.

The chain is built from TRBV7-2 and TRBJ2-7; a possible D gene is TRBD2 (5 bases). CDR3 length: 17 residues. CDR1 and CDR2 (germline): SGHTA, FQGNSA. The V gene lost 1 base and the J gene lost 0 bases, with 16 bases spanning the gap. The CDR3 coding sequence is TGTGCCAGCAGCTTAGTGGAGGTGACTACGAGCTCCTACGAGCAGTACTTC. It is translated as CASSLVEVTTSSYEQYF.

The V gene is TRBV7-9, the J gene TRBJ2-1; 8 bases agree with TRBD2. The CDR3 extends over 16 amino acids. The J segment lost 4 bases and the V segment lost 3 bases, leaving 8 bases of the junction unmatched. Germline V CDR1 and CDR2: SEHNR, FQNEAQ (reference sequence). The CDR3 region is CASSFLREALYNEQFF. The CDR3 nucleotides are TGTGCCAGCAGCTTCTTGCGGGAGGCTCTTTACAATGAGCAGTTCTTC.

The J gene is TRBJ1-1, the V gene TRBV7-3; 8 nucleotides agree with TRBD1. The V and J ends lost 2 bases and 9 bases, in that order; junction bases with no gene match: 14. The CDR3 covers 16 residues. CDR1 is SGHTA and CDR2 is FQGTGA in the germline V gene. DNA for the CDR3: TGTGCCAGCAGCTTATTGACTTCAGGGGGCCGAAATCAAGCTTTCTTT. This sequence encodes CASSLLTSGGRNQAFF.

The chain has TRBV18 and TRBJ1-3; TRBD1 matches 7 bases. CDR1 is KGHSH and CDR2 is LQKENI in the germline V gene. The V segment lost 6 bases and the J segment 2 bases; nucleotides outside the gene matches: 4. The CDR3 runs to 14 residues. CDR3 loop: CASSKTGAGNTIYF. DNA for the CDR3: TGTGCCAGCTCCAAAACAGGGGCTGGAAACACCATATATTTT. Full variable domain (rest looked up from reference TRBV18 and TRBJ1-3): NAGVMQNPRHLVRRRGQEARLRCSPMKGHSHVYWYRQLPEEGLKFMVYLQKENIIDESGMPKERFSAEFPKEGPSILRIQQVVRGDSAAYFCASSKTGAGNTIYFGEGSWLTVV.

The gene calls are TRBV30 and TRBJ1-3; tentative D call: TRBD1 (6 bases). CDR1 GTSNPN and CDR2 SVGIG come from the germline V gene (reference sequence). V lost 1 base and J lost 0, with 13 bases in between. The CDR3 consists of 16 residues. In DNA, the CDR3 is TGTGCCTGGAGTGCGATTACAGGGTACTCTGGAAACACCATATATTTT. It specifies CAWSAITGYSGNTIYF.

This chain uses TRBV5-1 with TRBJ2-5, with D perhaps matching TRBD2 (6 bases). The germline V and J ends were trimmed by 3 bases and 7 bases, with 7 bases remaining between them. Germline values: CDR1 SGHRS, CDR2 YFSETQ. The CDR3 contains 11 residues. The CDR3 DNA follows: TGCGCCAGCAGCTCTAGCGTGACCCAGTACTTC. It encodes CASSSSVTQYF.

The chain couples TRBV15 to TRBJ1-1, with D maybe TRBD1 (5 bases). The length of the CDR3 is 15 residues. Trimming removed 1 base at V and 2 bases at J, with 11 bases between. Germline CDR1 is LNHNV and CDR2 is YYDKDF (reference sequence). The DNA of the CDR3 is TGTGCCACCAGCAGAGCAAGAACAGGAAACACTGAAGCTTTCTTT. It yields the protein CATSRARTGNTEAFF.

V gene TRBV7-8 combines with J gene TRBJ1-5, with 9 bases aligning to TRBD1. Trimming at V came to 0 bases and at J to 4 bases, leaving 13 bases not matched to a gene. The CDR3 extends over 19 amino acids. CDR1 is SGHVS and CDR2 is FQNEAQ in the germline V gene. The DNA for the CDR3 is TGTGCCAGCAGCTTAGCAACGGGACAGGGTTTTGATCGAAATCAGCCCCAGCATTTT. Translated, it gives CASSLATGQGFDRNQPQHF.

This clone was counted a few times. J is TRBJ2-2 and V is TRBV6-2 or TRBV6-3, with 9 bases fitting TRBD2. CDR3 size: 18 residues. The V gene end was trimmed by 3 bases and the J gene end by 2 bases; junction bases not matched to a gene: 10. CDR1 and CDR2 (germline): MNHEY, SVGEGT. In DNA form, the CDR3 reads TGTGCCAGCAGTTATTCACAGCGGGAGGTCCTCAACACCGGGGAGCTGTTTTTT. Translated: CASSYSQREVLNTGELFF.

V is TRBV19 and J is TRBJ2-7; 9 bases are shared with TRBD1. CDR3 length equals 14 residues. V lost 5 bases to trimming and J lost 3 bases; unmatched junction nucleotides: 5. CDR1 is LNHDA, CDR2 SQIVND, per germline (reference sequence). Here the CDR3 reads CASSHQTGGYEQYF. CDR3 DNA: TGTGCCAGTAGTCACCAGACAGGGGGCTACGAGCAGTACTTC.

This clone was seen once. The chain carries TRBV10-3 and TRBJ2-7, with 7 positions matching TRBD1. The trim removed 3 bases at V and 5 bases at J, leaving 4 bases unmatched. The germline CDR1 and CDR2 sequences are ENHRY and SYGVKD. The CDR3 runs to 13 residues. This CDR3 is CAISDRQGNEQYF. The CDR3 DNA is TGTGCCATCAGTGATAGACAGGGCAACGAGCAGTACTTC.

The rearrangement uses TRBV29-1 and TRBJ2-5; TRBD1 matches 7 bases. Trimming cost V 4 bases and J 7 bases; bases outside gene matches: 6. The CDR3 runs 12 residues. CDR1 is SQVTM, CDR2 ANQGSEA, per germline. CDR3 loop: CSVVQGHGTQYF. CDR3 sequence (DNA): TGCAGCGTTGTACAGGGGCACGGGACCCAGTACTTC.